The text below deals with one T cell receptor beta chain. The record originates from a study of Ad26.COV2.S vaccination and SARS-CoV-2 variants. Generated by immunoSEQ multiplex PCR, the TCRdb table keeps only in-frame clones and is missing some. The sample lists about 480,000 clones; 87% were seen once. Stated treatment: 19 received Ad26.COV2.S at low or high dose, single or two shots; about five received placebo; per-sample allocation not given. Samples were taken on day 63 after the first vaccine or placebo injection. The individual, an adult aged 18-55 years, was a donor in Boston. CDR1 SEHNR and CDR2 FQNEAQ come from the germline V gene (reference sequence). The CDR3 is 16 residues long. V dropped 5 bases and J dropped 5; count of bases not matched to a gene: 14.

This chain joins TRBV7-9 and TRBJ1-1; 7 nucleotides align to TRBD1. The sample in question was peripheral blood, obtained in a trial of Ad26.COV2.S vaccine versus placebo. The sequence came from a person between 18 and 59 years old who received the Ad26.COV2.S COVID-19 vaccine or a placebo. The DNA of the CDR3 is TGTGCCAGCAGCCGACAGGGCCCGAGGTTTGGGACTGAAGCTTTCTTT. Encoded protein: CASSRQGPRFGTEAFF. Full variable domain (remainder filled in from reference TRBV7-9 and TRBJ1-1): DTGVSQNPRHKITKRGQNVTFRCDPISEHNRLYWYRQTLGQGPEFLTYFQNEAQLEKSRLLSDRFSAERPKGSFSTLEIQRTEQGDSAMYLCASSRQGPRFGTEAFFGQGTRLTVV.